One and the same sample provided the 16 T cell receptor beta chains below, sequenced in a study of blood T cell repertoires in COVID-19. Here immunoSEQ multiplex PCR was the method, and the copy in TCRdb shows in-frame clones only, minus some. The table records over 90,000 clones, about 90% of them present only once. The sequencing input was peripheral blood. All receptors derive from a woman aged 60-75 years with acute or convalescent COVID-19.

This sequence joins TRBV12-3 or TRBV12-4 and TRBJ1-2; D is undetermined. The CDR3 has 12 amino acids. V was shortened by 3 bases and J by 6 bases, with 8 bases between the two germline ends. CDR3 in DNA: TGTGCCAGCAGTTTGGGAGGCCATGGCTACACCTTC. Amino acids: CASSLGGHGYTF.

The rearrangement joins TRBV21-1 to TRBJ2-7; the table's D call of TRBD1 was not tested on the DNA. TRBV21-1 is labeled a pseudogene. The CDR3 has 12 amino acids. CDR3 protein: CASIRQGWEQYV. CDR3 nucleotide sequence: TGTGCCAGCATCCGACAGGGGTGGGAGCAGTACGTC.

The rearrangement uses TRBV19 and TRBJ1-1, with D unclear. CDR1 is LNHDA, CDR2 SQIVND, per germline (reference sequence). V was cut by 4 bases and J by 7 bases, with 10 bases left in between. CDR3 length: 12 residues. The CDR3, as DNA: TGTGCCAGTAGTAGGGAGGTAGGTGAAGCTTTCTTT. It codes for CASSREVGEAFF.

This chain connects TRBV3-1 (or the pseudogene TRBV3-2) to TRBJ2-1; 11 bases map to TRBD2. The germline V gene encodes CDR1 LGHDT and CDR2 YNNKEL (reference sequence). The junction had 4 bases not matched to a gene; V was cut back by 3 bases and J by 6 bases. The CDR3 is made up of 15 amino acids. DNA of the CDR3: TGTGCCAGCAGCCATGGACTAGCGGGTATCAATGAGCAGTTCTTC. Translation gives CASSHGLAGINEQFF.

This clone was seen more than once but under ten times. V and J are TRBV19 and TRBJ2-7; D ambiguous. The CDR3 is made up of 15 amino acids. Looked up from germline, CDR1 is LNHDA and CDR2 is SQIVND (reference sequence). The V end was cut by 5 bases, the J end by 3 bases, with 17 bases between. CDR3 in amino acids: CASSPRGGSFYEQYF. The CDR3, as DNA: TGTGCCAGTAGTCCCCGAGGCGGCAGTTTCTACGAGCAGTACTTC.

CDR3 nucleotides: TGTGCCAGCAGCGTAGGGACAGGAGTTAACACTGAAGCTTTCTTT. This gives the protein CASSVGTGVNTEAFF. This sequence joins TRBV9 and TRBJ1-1; TRBD1 matches at 7 bases. The CDR3 length is 15 residues. V lost 0 bases to trimming and J lost 2 bases; unmatched junction nucleotides: 4. Germline CDR1 reads SGDLS; CDR2 reads YYNGEE. The entire variable domain, with the rest obtained from reference TRBV9 and TRBJ1-1, is as follows: DSGVTQTPKHLITATGQRVTLRCSPRSGDLSVYWYQQSLDQGLQFLIQYYNGEERAKGNILERFSAQQFPDLHSELNLSSLELGDSALYFCASSVGTGVNTEAFFGQGTRLTVV.

V usage is TRBV7-3 and J usage is TRBJ2-1, with 7 bases fitting TRBD2. This CDR3 is built from 15 residues. CDR1 is SGHTA and CDR2 is FQGTGA in the germline V gene. V lost 2 bases, J lost 8 bases, and 9 bases stayed unmatched. As DNA, the CDR3 is TGTGCCAGCAGCTTAGGGGCGGGAGAGTTAGATGAGCAGTTCTTC. Amino acid sequence: CASSLGAGELDEQFF.

This clone was counted once. The chain's CDR3 is CASSHTGTRDEQFF. CDR3 bases: TGTGCCAGCAGTCACACCGGGACTAGGGATGAGCAGTTCTTC. J is TRBJ2-1 and V is TRBV27; TRBD2 matches 8 bases. The junction had 8 bases not matched to a gene; V was cut back by 5 bases and J by 8 bases. This CDR3 spans 14 amino acids. The germline CDR1 and CDR2 sequences are MNHEY and SMNVEV (reference sequence).

The chain couples TRBV6-1 to TRBJ1-5; the match to TRBD1 covers 8 bases. Trimming at V came to 3 bases and at J to 7 bases, leaving 8 bases not matched to a gene. The CDR3 is made up of 15 amino acids. Germline V gene data show CDR1 as MNHNS and CDR2 as SASEGT. The CDR3: CASSELDRGYQPQHF. In DNA form, the CDR3 reads TGTGCCAGCAGTGAGCTTGACAGGGGATACCAGCCCCAGCATTTT.

This sequence joins TRBV19 and TRBJ2-3, with TRBD1 matching 9 bases. The V segment lost 4 bases and the J segment 6 bases; nucleotides outside the gene matches: 8. From germline, CDR1 is LNHDA and CDR2 SQIVND (reference sequence). The CDR3 contains 15 residues. In DNA, the CDR3 is TGTGCCAGTAGTACCGGGACAGGGTTCGGGGATACGCAGTATTTT. This codes for CASSTGTGFGDTQYF.

The chain joins TRBV29-1 to TRBJ1-1, with 10 bases that match TRBD1. In germline, CDR1 is SQVTM, CDR2 ANQGSEA. V lost 7 bases, J lost 3 bases, and 2 bases stayed unmatched. The CDR3 covers 12 residues. The CDR3 sequence is CSGGQGDTEAFF. The CDR3 bases are TGCAGCGGTGGACAGGGGGACACTGAAGCTTTCTTT. The whole variable domain, remainder taken from reference TRBV29-1 and TRBJ1-1, is SAVISQKPSRDICQRGTSLTIQCQVDSQVTMMFWYRQQPGQSLTLIATANQGSEATYESGFVIDKFPISRPNLTFSTLTVSNMSPEDSSIYLCSGGQGDTEAFFGQGTRLTVV.

The CDR3 region is CSVVEREGFDTQYF. CDR3 DNA sequence: TGCAGCGTTGTGGAGCGGGAGGGCTTTGATACGCAGTATTTT. J is TRBJ2-3 and V is TRBV29-1, with TRBD2 matching 10 bases. Germline lookup yields CDR1 SQVTM and CDR2 ANQGSEA. Trimming removed 4 bases from V and 6 bases from J; junction bases left unmatched: 7. CDR3 length: 14 residues.

The rearrangement joins TRBV7-2 to TRBJ2-2; 8 nucleotides align to TRBD2. Per the germline V gene, CDR1 is SGHTA and CDR2 is FQGNSA. The CDR3 totals 14 residues. The J segment lost 7 bases and the V segment lost 5 bases, leaving 6 bases of the junction unmatched. CDR3 sequence: CASSQGLVGGELFF. The CDR3 DNA follows: TGTGCCAGCAGCCAGGGACTAGTGGGCGGGGAGCTGTTTTTT.

This clone appeared a single time. V and J are TRBV29-1 and TRBJ2-3; tentatively, D is TRBD2 (5 bases). With 2 bases removed from V and 3 bases from J, the gap between germline ends came to 15 bases. The CDR3 totals 15 residues. Germline V lookup: CDR1 SQVTM, CDR2 ANQGSEA. CDR3 DNA sequence: TGCAGCGTTGAACCCCCACGGCGAGGGACAGATACGCAGTATTTT. Its protein is CSVEPPRRGTDTQYF.

The rearrangement joins TRBV10-3 to TRBJ2-4; D possibly corresponds to TRBD1 (6 bases). The V and J ends lost 4 bases and 9 bases respectively, with 10 bases between them. The CDR3 contains 12 residues. CDR1 and CDR2 from the germline V gene are ENHRY and SYGVKD. The CDR3 DNA reads TGTGCCATCAGTGGGACAGTTGGCATTCAGTACTTC. Its protein product is CAISGTVGIQYF.

The rearrangement links TRBV7-3 to TRBJ2-1; TRBD2 matches at 7 bases. V lost 2 bases, J lost 6 bases, and 4 bases stayed unmatched. The germline V gene encodes CDR1 SGHTA and CDR2 FQGTGA. The CDR3 length is 14 residues. The CDR3 bases are TGTGCCAGCAGCTTAGGCGGGAGTAGCAATGAGCAGTTCTTC. As protein: CASSLGGSSNEQFF.